Shown below are 21 T cell receptor beta chains from a single sample sequenced in a study of cytomegalovirus exposure and HLA in healthy donors (dated 2017 in TCRdb). The library was made by the immunoSEQ multiplex PCR assay. The multiplex PCR relied on a mix of 60 forward primers for TCR Vbeta segments and 13 reverse primers for TCR Jbeta segments. TCRdb carries this immuneACCESS record with in-frame sequences only. Its versions omit some clonotypes, under half of them owing to an unresolved V gene in the studies checked, with the rest unexplained. This sample is represented by some 150,000 clones; 80% to 90% of them were singletons. In total, the top ten clones hold approximately 13% of the sample. Specimen: PBMCs. These receptors all stem from a woman aged 45-65 years in good health and CMV-seronegative.

Only a few counts were recorded for this clone. In DNA, the CDR3 is TGTGCCAGCAGCAGAGACAGGGGTTGGGAGCAGTACTTC. Its translation: CASSRDRGWEQYF. V and J are TRBV28 and TRBJ2-7; 8 bases fit TRBD1. The V gene end was trimmed by 6 bases and the J gene end by 7 bases; junction bases not matched to a gene: 8. Germline V CDR1 and CDR2: MDHEN, SYDVKM. This CDR3 contains 13 residues.

The V gene is TRBV30, the J gene TRBJ2-7, with D possibly matching TRBD2 (6 bases). The germline CDR1 and CDR2 sequences are GTSNPN and SVGIG (reference sequence). The CDR3 is made up of 14 amino acids. V was shortened by 2 bases and J by 0 bases, with 11 bases between the two germline ends. The CDR3 sequence is CAWSLGLSSYEQYF. The DNA of the CDR3 is TGTGCCTGGAGTTTGGGACTTAGCTCCTACGAGCAGTACTTC.

The chain links TRBV7-9 to TRBJ1-2; 7 nucleotides match TRBD1. With V trimmed by 5 bases and J by 8 bases, 11 bases remained unmatched. CDR3 length: 14 residues. Germline V lookup: CDR1 SEHNR, CDR2 FQNEAQ (reference sequence). The CDR3 sequence is CASSLKGGLGGYTF. CDR3 bases: TGTGCCAGCAGCCTAAAAGGGGGCCTCGGAGGCTACACCTTC.

The V gene is TRBV2, the J gene TRBJ1-1; D gene ambiguous. Per germline, CDR1 SNHLY and CDR2 FYNNEI. CDR3 length equals 12 residues. The ends were cut back, 8 bases at V and 4 bases at J, with 11 bases in the middle. CDR3 protein: CASYESVTEAFF. The CDR3 DNA reads TGTGCCAGCTACGAGTCCGTCACTGAAGCTTTCTTT.

This chain links TRBV6-6 with TRBJ2-3; a possible D gene is TRBD2 (6 bases). V gave up 1 base and J gave up 3 bases, with 11 bases separating them. CDR3 length equals 15 residues. Germline-derived CDR1 and CDR2 are MNHNY and SVGAGI (reference sequence). CDR3 in DNA: TGTGCCAGCAGTTACTTTAGCCGGGGGACAGATACGCAGTATTTT. This codes for CASSYFSRGTDTQYF.

The V call is TRBV29-1, the J call TRBJ1-2; perhaps TRBD1 as D (6 bases). Trimming took off 7 bases at V and 0 bases at J, with 18 bases between the two ends. The germline CDR1 and CDR2 sequences are SQVTM and ANQGSEA. The CDR3 is 15 residues long. The CDR3 protein is CSGGGGRATNYGYTF. DNA for the CDR3: TGCAGCGGCGGCGGGGGGCGGGCGACTAACTATGGCTACACCTTC.

The CDR3 region is CASSLDGNQPQHF. The CDR3 DNA sequence: TGTGCCAGCAGCTTGGACGGGAATCAGCCCCAGCATTTT. This sequence joins TRBV5-8 and TRBJ1-5; D not certain. This CDR3 contains 13 residues. Trimming shortened V by 0 bases and J by 4 bases, and 5 bases separated the two germline ends. Per the germline V gene, CDR1 is SGHTS and CDR2 is YDEGEE.

This clone was recorded a few times. The gene calls are TRBV9 and TRBJ2-1; 8 nucleotides align to TRBD2. The CDR3 covers 15 residues. V gave up 0 bases and J gave up 4 bases; unmatched junction bases: 3. The germline V gene has CDR1 SGDLS and CDR2 YYNGEE. CDR3 amino acids: CASSVDSGAYNEQFF. CDR3 sequence (DNA): TGTGCCAGCAGCGTAGATAGCGGGGCTTACAATGAGCAGTTCTTC.

The rearrangement links TRBV5-8 to TRBJ2-5, with a tentative D call TRBD2 (5 bases). This CDR3 has 12 amino acids. Trimming shortened V by 4 bases and J by 10 bases, and 14 bases separated the two germline ends. Germline V gives CDR1 SGHTS, CDR2 YDEGEE. For the CDR3, the DNA is TGTGCCAGCAGCATCTACCGGGATCTCCAGTACTTC. Amino acid sequence: CASSIYRDLQYF.

The CDR3 nucleotides read TGCGCCAGCAGCCGTGGACTAGGGTACAATGAGCAGTTCTTC. Translating it yields CASSRGLGYNEQFF. J is TRBJ2-1 and V is TRBV4-3, with 7 nucleotides matching TRBD2. Germline CDR1 LGHNA, CDR2 YSLEER. The CDR3 loop spans 14 amino acids. Trimming removed 4 bases from V and 4 bases from J; junction bases left unmatched: 4.

This chain connects TRBV27 to TRBJ2-2; D not certain. Trimming stripped 5 bases from V and 8 bases from J, with 18 bases between. CDR1 is MNHEY, CDR2 SMNVEV, per germline (reference sequence). The CDR3 totals 15 residues. The CDR3: CASSPPDSLGGELFF. In nucleotides, the CDR3 is TGTGCCAGCAGTCCCCCCGACTCACTTGGAGGGGAGCTGTTTTTT.

The J gene is TRBJ1-2, the V gene TRBV27; D might be TRBD1 (6 bases). Germline V CDR1 and CDR2: MNHEY, SMNVEV (reference sequence). The CDR3 runs to 14 residues. V was cut by 8 bases and J by 0 bases, with 13 bases left in between. This CDR3 is CASGRGFPNYGYTF. The CDR3 DNA is TGTGCCAGCGGGAGGGGGTTCCCTAACTATGGCTACACCTTC.

This clone was seen a handful of times. Here the CDR3 DNA reads TGTGCCAGCAGTGCGACAGGGGGCCGTGGAAACACCATATATTTT. Amino acid sequence: CASSATGGRGNTIYF. The rearrangement links TRBV25-1 to TRBJ1-3; 10 nucleotides line up with TRBD1. Germline-derived CDR1 and CDR2 are MGHDK and SYGVNS. Trimming at V came to 4 bases and at J to 3 bases, leaving 3 bases not matched to a gene. The CDR3 is 15 amino acids.

V usage is TRBV5-8 and J usage is TRBJ1-2; D is perhaps TRBD1 (5 bases). Germline loops: CDR1 SGHTS, CDR2 YDEGEE. CDR3 size: 14 residues. V was cut by 4 bases and J by 1 base, with 11 bases left in between. CDR3 loop: CASSPRQINYGYTF. CDR3 coding DNA: TGTGCCAGCAGCCCCCGACAGATTAACTATGGCTACACCTTC.

The chain links TRBV7-6 to TRBJ1-1; D unresolved. Germline CDR1 reads SGHVS; CDR2 reads FNYEAQ. The CDR3 has 18 residues. The V and J ends lost 0 bases and 0 bases respectively, with 17 bases between them. The CDR3 DNA follows: TGTGCCAGCAGCTTAGCGGGCGGGTATATTGGAGTGAACACTGAAGCTTTCTTT. It encodes CASSLAGGYIGVNTEAFF.

The chain is built from TRBV5-1 and TRBJ2-7; 11 bases are a match to TRBD2. CDR1 and CDR2 (germline): SGHRS, YFSETQ. This CDR3 region has 13 residues. The V gene end was trimmed by 9 bases and the J gene end by 6 bases; junction bases not matched to a gene: 8. The CDR3 loop reads CATSLAGVSEQYF. The CDR3 nucleotides are TGCGCCACCTCACTAGCGGGAGTATCCGAGCAGTACTTC.

This chain links TRBV27 with TRBJ1-1, with 8 bases identical to TRBD1. This CDR3 comprises 14 residues. Germline V gene data show CDR1 as MNHEY and CDR2 as SMNVEV (reference sequence). The V and J ends lost 5 bases and 8 bases, in that order; junction bases with no gene match: 10. Here the CDR3 DNA reads TGTGCCAGCAGTGCAGGACTGGGACAGGTGGAAGCTTTCTTT. It specifies CASSAGLGQVEAFF.

The rearrangement links TRBV30 to TRBJ1-4, with D perhaps TRBD1 (5 bases). This CDR3 contains 15 residues. CDR1 is GTSNPN and CDR2 is SVGIG in the germline V gene (reference sequence). Trimming took 3 bases from V and 6 from J, leaving 17 bases between them. This CDR3 is CAWRDGSAGYEKLFF. CDR3 bases: TGTGCCTGGAGGGATGGAAGCGCAGGGTATGAAAAACTGTTTTTT. The full variable domain, in which reference TRBV30 and TRBJ1-4 provide the parts outside the CDR3, is SQTIHQWPATLVQPVGSPLSLECTVEGTSNPNLYWYRQAAGRGLQLLFYSVGIGQISSEVPQNLSASRPQDRQFILSSKKLLLSDSGFYLCAWRDGSAGYEKLFFGSGTQLSVL.

The chain carries TRBV6-6 and TRBJ1-5, with D hard to call. CDR1 is MNHNY, CDR2 SVGAGI, per germline (reference sequence). The CDR3 extends over 14 amino acids. The germline V and J ends were trimmed by 2 bases and 4 bases, with 9 bases remaining between them. The CDR3 DNA reads TGTGCCAGCAGTTACGATACGGGGAATCAGCCCCAGCATTTT. Amino acids: CASSYDTGNQPQHF.

The chain employs TRBV7-8 and TRBJ2-7, with D uncertain. V was pared by 5 bases and J by 3 bases, with 8 bases between. CDR1 is SGHVS and CDR2 is FQNEAQ in the germline V gene. This CDR3 comprises 12 residues. CDR3 region: CASSLPYYEQYF. In DNA, the CDR3 is TGTGCCAGCAGCCTCCCCTACTACGAGCAGTACTTC.

This chain connects TRBV19 to TRBJ1-1, with D perhaps TRBD1 (5 bases). The CDR3 is made up of 18 amino acids. Per the germline V gene, CDR1 is LNHDA and CDR2 is SQIVND (reference sequence). Trimming shortened V by 7 bases and J by 2 bases, and 26 bases separated the two germline ends. In DNA, the CDR3 is TGTGCCAGTACCCAACTTGGGTTCAGGGTGTCGTATAACACTGAAGCTTTCTTT. Protein product: CASTQLGFRVSYNTEAFF. Combining the CDR3 with reference TRBV19 and TRBJ1-1 gives the whole variable domain DGGITQSPKYLFRKEGQNVTLSCEQNLNHDAMYWYRQDPGQGLRLIYYSQIVNDFQKGDIAEGYSVSREKKESFPLTVTSAQKNPTAFYLCASTQLGFRVSYNTEAFFGQGTRLTVV.